These T cell receptor beta chains were read from a single sample in a study of shared clonotypes between healthy human individuals. Sequencing was performed with immunoSEQ multiplex PCR; in TCRdb, only in-frame clones are kept and a portion is missing. In the table there are more than 2 million clones, approximately 95% of which are singletons. Sequences were obtained from naive CD4+ T cells sorted from blood. These receptors all stem from a man between 18 and 35 years old in good health. Each CDR3 is given with its conserved first and last residue. D genes are given only for firm matches. Expanded clones are given a class, and other clones once, few, many or no size at all.

CDR3nt | CDR3aa | j_gene | abundance | v_gene | d_gene
TGTGCCAGCAGCTTCTCAGGGGTGGTCGGCTATGGCTACACCTTC | CASSFSGVVGYGYTF | TRBJ1-2 | - | TRBV5-6 | -
TGTGCCAGAGGGACTCTAAAAGGCTATGGCTACACCTTC | CARGTLKGYGYTF | TRBJ1-2 | once | TRBV19 | -
TGTGCCACCGAAGCCTCTGGGGCCAACGTCCTGACTTTC | CATEASGANVLTF | TRBJ2-6 | - | TRBV7-9 | -
TGTGCCTGGAGAAGAGACATGAACACTGAAGCTTTCTTT | CAWRRDMNTEAFF | TRBJ1-1 | - | TRBV30 | -
TGCAGTTCAACGGGGGGGTCTAGAGAGACCCAGTACTTC | CSSTGGSRETQYF | TRBJ2-5 | - | TRBV29-1 | TRBD2
TGCGCCAGCAGCTTTGCAGGGGAGGCCAACGTCCTGACTTTC | CASSFAGEANVLTF | TRBJ2-6 | once | TRBV5-1 | -
TGCGCCAGCAGCTTGACGGTTCTCCAAGAGACCCAGTACTTC | CASSLTVLQETQYF | TRBJ2-5 | - | TRBV5-1 | -
TGTGCCAGCAGTTTATTACGGGGCTATGGCTACACCTTC | CASSLLRGYGYTF | TRBJ1-2 | - | TRBV27 | -
TGCAGCGTTGAAGGCGGTCCGGGCGGCTACACCTTC | CSVEGGPGGYTF | TRBJ1-2 | - | TRBV29-1 | -
TGTGCCAGTAGCGCCAGGTGGGGAACTAATGAAAAACTGTTTTTT | CASSARWGTNEKLFF | TRBJ1-4 | once | TRBV19 | -
TGCGCCAGCAGGACTCTAGCGGGAGTCAGGGAAGGAGAGACCCAGTACTTC | CASRTLAGVREGETQYF | TRBJ2-5 | - | TRBV10-2 | TRBD2
TGTGCCAGCAGCTTGGCGGGCATAACAGATACGCAGTATTTT | CASSLAGITDTQYF | TRBJ2-3 | - | TRBV5-6 | -
TGTGCCAGCAGCCGCGGACTAGCGGCTAACACAGATACGCAGTATTTT | CASSRGLAANTDTQYF | TRBJ2-3 | - | TRBV5-4 | TRBD2
TGTGCCAGCAGCTTGCAAGCAGGGATCTCCTACGAGCAGTACTTC | CASSLQAGISYEQYF | TRBJ2-7 | - | TRBV5-5 | -
TGTGCCATCAGGGACCCTAGCGGGAGTGGCCACAATGAGCAGTTCTTC | CAIRDPSGSGHNEQFF | TRBJ2-1 | - | TRBV10-3 | TRBD2
TGTGCCAGCAGCGTAGGACAGGGGGGCAATCAGCCCCAGCATTTT | CASSVGQGGNQPQHF | TRBJ1-5 | - | TRBV9 | TRBD1
TGCAGCGTTGGGTTTCCAGGACAACTCCAAGAGACCCAGTACTTC | CSVGFPGQLQETQYF | TRBJ2-5 | once | TRBV29-1 | -
TGTGCCAGCAGCCCTGGGAACACCGGGGAGCTGTTTTTT | CASSPGNTGELFF | TRBJ2-2 | - | TRBV7-3 | -
TGTGCCAGCAGCAAGAACAGGGTTGATGGCTACACCTTC | CASSKNRVDGYTF | TRBJ1-2 | - | TRBV11-2 | -
TGTGCCAGCAGCTTTGGCGGCAAAATATACGAGCAGTACTTC | CASSFGGKIYEQYF | TRBJ2-7 | - | TRBV7-8 | -
TGTGCCAGCAGCCGGGGGGACAGAATAGAAGAGACCCAGTACTTC | CASSRGDRIEETQYF | TRBJ2-5 | - | TRBV9 | -
TGTGCCAGCAGCTTAGATAGAGGGGAGCAGTACTTC | CASSLDRGEQYF | TRBJ2-7 | - | TRBV11-3 | -
TGTGCCAGCAGCGTATCTAGCGGAACCACAGATACGCAGTATTTT | CASSVSSGTTDTQYF | TRBJ2-3 | - | TRBV9 | TRBD2
TGTGCCAGCAGTTACGGGACCGCAAATAGCAATCAGCCCCAGCATTTT | CASSYGTANSNQPQHF | TRBJ1-5 | - | TRBV5-6 | -
TGCGCCAGCAGTAAGCGGGAGGCAGGCTATGAGCAGTTCTTC | CASSKREAGYEQFF | TRBJ2-1 | - | TRBV10-1 | TRBD2
TGTGCCAGCAGTTCCCTCGGACAGGTCGGCCAAGAGACCCAGTACTTC | CASSSLGQVGQETQYF | TRBJ2-5 | - | TRBV6-6 | TRBD1
TGTGCCAGCTCCGAACAAGAGACCCAGTACTTC | CASSEQETQYF | TRBJ2-5 | - | TRBV18 | -
TGTGCCAGCAGTGAAGCAACTCAAAACGGGGCACCCCTCCACTTT | CASSEATQNGAPLHF | TRBJ1-6 | - | TRBV6-1 | -
TGTGCCAGCTTGGGACAGGGGGCCCACGAGCAGTACTTC | CASLGQGAHEQYF | TRBJ2-7 | once | TRBV28 | TRBD1
TGTGCCATCAGTGGGGGGGGGCCTAGCAATCAGCCCCAGCATTTT | CAISGGGPSNQPQHF | TRBJ1-5 | - | TRBV10-3 | -
TGTGCCAGCAGCCGCACTCCGCTAGCGGGAGGCACACGGTTCCAGTTCTTC | CASSRTPLAGGTRFQFF | TRBJ2-1 | - | TRBV7-9 | TRBD2
TGCGCCAGCAGCTTGTCAGGGAGTAGCAATCAGCCCCAGCATTTT | CASSLSGSSNQPQHF | TRBJ1-5 | once | TRBV5-1 | -
TGTGCCAGCAGACCTCAAGACAGGATGAACACTGAAGCTTTCTTT | CASRPQDRMNTEAFF | TRBJ1-1 | - | TRBV6-5 | -
TGTGCCAGCAGTTGGCAGGCAACTAATGAAAAACTGTTTTTT | CASSWQATNEKLFF | TRBJ1-4 | - | TRBV6-1 | -
TGTGCCAGCAGTCAACAGGGGGCAGGTGGAAACACCATATATTTT | CASSQQGAGGNTIYF | TRBJ1-3 | - | TRBV2 | TRBD1
TGTGCCAGCAAGAGGACCGAGGGCTCCTATGGCTACACCTTC | CASKRTEGSYGYTF | TRBJ1-2 | - | TRBV6-5 | -
TGTGCCAGCAGGCAGACTAGTTTCGGGGGAATAGAGCAGTTCTTC | CASRQTSFGGIEQFF | TRBJ2-1 | - | TRBV2 | -
TGTGCCAGCAGTTATGGGGGGACAGGGGTCTCAGATACGCAGTATTTT | CASSYGGTGVSDTQYF | TRBJ2-3 | - | TRBV6-5 | TRBD1
TGTGCCAGCAGTGAGGCTTCGGTTAATGAAAAACTGTTTTTT | CASSEASVNEKLFF | TRBJ1-4 | - | TRBV2 | -
TGTGCCAGCTCTCCCGACAGGGGGCCAGGTCAGCCCCAGCATTTT | CASSPDRGPGQPQHF | TRBJ1-5 | - | TRBV18 | TRBD1
TGTGCCAGCAGCTTACTAGCGGGAGTGGGTGAGCAGTTCTTC | CASSLLAGVGEQFF | TRBJ2-1 | - | TRBV7-9 | TRBD2
TGTGCCTGGAGTAGAGGTCCAGTGAACACTGAAGCTTTCTTT | CAWSRGPVNTEAFF | TRBJ1-1 | - | TRBV30 | -
TGTGCCAGCCACCGGGGACAGGGAGGTTCACCCCTCCACTTT | CASHRGQGGSPLHF | TRBJ1-6 | - | TRBV28 | TRBD1
TGTGCCATCACCACCCCGGGACTAGTGCGCAATGAGCAGTTCTTC | CAITTPGLVRNEQFF | TRBJ2-1 | - | TRBV6-1 | TRBD2
TGTGCCAGCAGCTTATTTGCTGGGGGGTCCAATCAGCCCCAGCATTTT | CASSLFAGGSNQPQHF | TRBJ1-5 | once | TRBV7-2 | -
TGTGCCAGCAGCTTGGTATCTGGGGGGGGGACAGATACGCAGTATTTT | CASSLVSGGGTDTQYF | TRBJ2-3 | - | TRBV5-4 | TRBD2
TGTGCCAGCACCAAAACCGGGGGCGACTATGGCTACACCTTC | CASTKTGGDYGYTF | TRBJ1-2 | - | TRBV6-6 | -
TGCGCCAGCGAGGAAGCAGGGGCCACAGATACGCAGTATTTT | CASEEAGATDTQYF | TRBJ2-3 | once | TRBV5-1 | -
TGTGCCAGCAGCTTATCTGGGGGACAGGGGGCTACCTATGGCTACACCTTC | CASSLSGGQGATYGYTF | TRBJ1-2 | - | TRBV7-2 | TRBD1
TGTGCCAGCAGCTCTCACGGGAGATCCTACAATGAGCAGTTCTTC | CASSSHGRSYNEQFF | TRBJ2-1 | - | TRBV9 | -
TGTGCCAGCAGTGAGGGACCTAAGCAGGCTTTCTTT | CASSEGPKQAFF | TRBJ1-1 | - | TRBV6-1 | -
TGTGCCATTACAGGGGGCTTATCCTACGAGCAGTACTTC | CAITGGLSYEQYF | TRBJ2-7 | - | TRBV10-3 | TRBD1
TGTGCCAGCAGCCCCGGACAGGTTAGCAATCAGCCCCAGCATTTT | CASSPGQVSNQPQHF | TRBJ1-5 | - | TRBV9 | TRBD1